The rows below give T cell receptor beta chains drawn from one sample of a study of regulatory T cells in long-lasting Graves disease. Each CDR3 protein is one row after TCRdb ran MiXCR on the multiplex PCR reads. Of around 500,000 distinct CDR3 sequences listed, roughly 14% are singletons. This sample also belongs to another study, concerning T cells in Graves' hyperthyroidism and ophthalmopathy.

The sample in question was peripheral blood mononuclear cells (PBMCs), obtained at new diagnosis, from a patient treated with antithyroid drugs. The receptors shown here come from a man aged 30 to 45 with Graves disease. Both conserved end residues are part of each CDR3. A D gene is named only where the DNA matches it firmly. Clone size is not always given. Where it is, it says once, few, many or a class for expanded clones.

clone size: few
J gene: TRBJ1-4
V gene: TRBV7-9
D gene: TRBD1
CDR3 DNA: TGTGCCAGCAGCCCGCGACAGGGGACAGGTGAAAAACTGTTTTTT
CDR3 protein: CASSPRQGTGEKLFF

clone size: few
J gene: TRBJ1-2
V gene: TRBV30
D gene: .
CDR3 DNA: TGTGCCTGGAGTGAAAGGGCAGGGCGCCGCCTTAACTATGGCTACACCTTC
CDR3 protein: CAWSERAGRRLNYGYTF

clone size: .
J gene: TRBJ2-1
V gene: TRBV7-2
D gene: .
CDR3 DNA: TGTGCCAGCAGCCCTGACGGAACCTACAATGAGCAGTTCTTC
CDR3 protein: CASSPDGTYNEQFF

clone size: many
J gene: TRBJ2-5
V gene: TRBV6-2/TRBV6-3
D gene: .
CDR3 DNA: TGTGCCACGGGATCGGGCCAAGAGACCCAGTACTTC
CDR3 protein: CATGSGQETQYF

clone size: .
J gene: TRBJ1-1
V gene: TRBV10-3
D gene: .
CDR3 DNA: TGTGCCATCAGTGTCGGGGGAGGTAACACTGAAGCTTTCTTT
CDR3 protein: CAISVGGGNTEAFF

clone size: .
J gene: TRBJ2-5
V gene: TRBV12-3/TRBV12-4
D gene: TRBD2
CDR3 DNA: TGTGCCAGCAGTTTAGAGATAGCGGGAGGAAAAGAGACCCAGTACTTC
CDR3 protein: CASSLEIAGGKETQYF

clone size: many
J gene: TRBJ1-1
V gene: TRBV19
D gene: TRBD1
CDR3 DNA: TGTGCCAGTAGGGACAGGGGGACGGTCCTGGGCACTGAAGCTTTCTTT
CDR3 protein: CASRDRGTVLGTEAFF

clone size: many
J gene: TRBJ2-1
V gene: TRBV11-2
D gene: .
CDR3 DNA: TGTGCCAGCAGCCCTCGACGGGTCGGGGGCAATGAGCAGTTCTTC
CDR3 protein: CASSPRRVGGNEQFF

clone size: few
J gene: TRBJ2-5
V gene: TRBV4-1
D gene: TRBD2
CDR3 DNA: TGTGCCAGCAGCCAAGGCCTAGCGGGAGGAGAGACCCAGTACTTC
CDR3 protein: CASSQGLAGGETQYF

clone size: many
J gene: TRBJ2-3
V gene: TRBV13
D gene: .
CDR3 DNA: TGTGCCAGCAGCTCTCTCGACACGCAGTATTTT
CDR3 protein: CASSSLDTQYF

clone size: .
J gene: TRBJ2-1
V gene: TRBV5-1
D gene: .
CDR3 DNA: TGCGCCAGCAGCTTGCTAGCTACCTCCAATGAGCAGTTCTTC
CDR3 protein: CASSLLATSNEQFF

clone size: many
J gene: TRBJ1-1
V gene: TRBV29-1
D gene: .
CDR3 DNA: TGCAGCGTTGAAGATAAGGTTATTTGGACTGAAGCTTTCTTT
CDR3 protein: CSVEDKVIWTEAFF

clone size: many
J gene: TRBJ1-5
V gene: TRBV6-1
D gene: .
CDR3 DNA: TGTGCCAGGCCCTTAGCTGGGAGGGTTAGCAATCAGCCCCAGCATTTT
CDR3 protein: CARPLAGRVSNQPQHF

clone size: .
J gene: TRBJ2-1
V gene: TRBV20-1
D gene: TRBD2
CDR3 DNA: TGCAGTGCGGAAGAAGCGGGGGGGGGGTACAATGAGCAGTTATTC
CDR3 protein: CSAEEAGGGYNEQLF

clone size: many
J gene: TRBJ1-1
V gene: TRBV29-1
D gene: .
CDR3 DNA: TGCAGCGTTGGGGGACCGACGCTTCTGAACACTGAAGCTTTCTTT
CDR3 protein: CSVGGPTLLNTEAFF

clone size: many
J gene: TRBJ2-2
V gene: TRBV11-2
D gene: .
CDR3 DNA: TGTGCCAGCAGCTCTCACAGGGCCACCGGGGAGCTGTTTTTT
CDR3 protein: CASSSHRATGELFF

clone size: many
J gene: TRBJ2-7
V gene: TRBV7-9
D gene: TRBD1
CDR3 DNA: TGTGCCAGCAGCTCCCGGGACAGGGGCTACGAGCAGTACTTC
CDR3 protein: CASSSRDRGYEQYF

clone size: few
J gene: TRBJ1-4
V gene: TRBV19
D gene: TRBD1
CDR3 DNA: TGTGCCAGTAGTTCCGGACAGGCCTATAATGAAAAACTGTTTTTT
CDR3 protein: CASSSGQAYNEKLFF

clone size: few
J gene: TRBJ2-3
V gene: TRBV30
D gene: TRBD2
CDR3 DNA: TGTGCCTGGAGGGAGCGGGATTGGGGCACAGATACGCAGTATTTT
CDR3 protein: CAWRERDWGTDTQYF

clone size: few
J gene: TRBJ2-5
V gene: TRBV4-2
D gene: .
CDR3 DNA: TGTGCCAGCAGCCAAGATCGGTTCGAGACCCAGTACTTC
CDR3 protein: CASSQDRFETQYF

clone size: many
J gene: TRBJ2-5
V gene: TRBV2
D gene: .
CDR3 DNA: TGTGCCAGCAGTGATTGGGAAGAGACCCAGTACTTC
CDR3 protein: CASSDWEETQYF

clone size: many
J gene: TRBJ2-3
V gene: TRBV10-2
D gene: TRBD1
CDR3 DNA: TGCGCCAGCAGTGAAGGGGGCGCAGATACGCAGTATTTT
CDR3 protein: CASSEGGADTQYF

clone size: many
J gene: TRBJ2-7
V gene: TRBV30
D gene: TRBD1
CDR3 DNA: TGTGCCTGGATCCACGGACAGGGACCATACGAGCAGTACTTC
CDR3 protein: CAWIHGQGPYEQYF

clone size: many
J gene: TRBJ2-4
V gene: TRBV5-1
D gene: TRBD2
CDR3 DNA: TGCGCCAGCAGCCCCGGTGGGGGGGTGGATCCCAAAAACATTCAGTACTTC
CDR3 protein: CASSPGGGVDPKNIQYF

clone size: many
J gene: TRBJ2-7
V gene: TRBV5-1
D gene: .
CDR3 DNA: TGCGCCAGCAGCCCCAGGGACTTCGACACCTACGAGCAGTACTTC
CDR3 protein: CASSPRDFDTYEQYF

clone size: many
J gene: TRBJ2-5
V gene: TRBV10-3
D gene: TRBD1
CDR3 DNA: TGTGCCAACGGACAGGGCACGGGGACCCAGTACTTC
CDR3 protein: CANGQGTGTQYF

clone size: few
J gene: TRBJ2-7
V gene: TRBV9
D gene: TRBD2
CDR3 DNA: TGTGCCAGCAGCGTAGGCGTAGCGGGAGGCTCCTACGAGCAGTACTTC
CDR3 protein: CASSVGVAGGSYEQYF

clone size: many
J gene: TRBJ1-1
V gene: TRBV30
D gene: TRBD1
CDR3 DNA: TGTGCCTGGCAGGGGGGAGGACCTGAAGCTTTCTTT
CDR3 protein: CAWQGGGPEAFF

clone size: many
J gene: TRBJ1-2
V gene: TRBV4-1
D gene: .
CDR3 DNA: TGCGCCAGCAGCTCCCCGGGGAGGTATGGCTACACCTTC
CDR3 protein: CASSSPGRYGYTF

clone size: .
J gene: TRBJ2-1
V gene: TRBV24-1
D gene: TRBD2
CDR3 DNA: TGTGCCACCAGTGATTTTGAAGCGGGAGGTGGGAATGAGCAGTTCTTC
CDR3 protein: CATSDFEAGGGNEQFF

clone size: many
J gene: TRBJ1-5
V gene: TRBV27
D gene: .
CDR3 DNA: TGTGCCAGCAGTTTATGGGGTCAGCCCCAGCATTTT
CDR3 protein: CASSLWGQPQHF

clone size: many
J gene: TRBJ2-2
V gene: TRBV20-1
D gene: TRBD2
CDR3 DNA: TGCAGTGCCCCGGAGGCGGGAGTGGACACCGGGGAGCTGTTTTTT
CDR3 protein: CSAPEAGVDTGELFF

clone size: .
J gene: TRBJ2-5
V gene: TRBV5-4
D gene: .
CDR3 DNA: TGTGCCAGCAGCTTATGGCAGGGTGAAGAGACCCAGTACTTC
CDR3 protein: CASSLWQGEETQYF

clone size: few
J gene: TRBJ2-7
V gene: TRBV13
D gene: .
CDR3 DNA: TGTGCCAGCAGCTCGAAGGGGACCCTGGAGCAGTACTTC
CDR3 protein: CASSSKGTLEQYF

clone size: many
J gene: TRBJ1-1
V gene: TRBV15
D gene: .
CDR3 DNA: TGTGCCACCAGTCACTACAGGGTCTCTGAAGCTTTCTTT
CDR3 protein: CATSHYRVSEAFF

clone size: .
J gene: TRBJ1-1
V gene: TRBV13
D gene: .
CDR3 DNA: TGTGCCAGCAGCTCCTCGACAAATCCAAGCGCTGAAGCTTTCTTT
CDR3 protein: CASSSSTNPSAEAFF

clone size: .
J gene: TRBJ2-1
V gene: TRBV11-2
D gene: .
CDR3 DNA: TGTGCCAGCAGCTTAGTATGGAGGCCTGGAGAGCAGTTCTTC
CDR3 protein: CASSLVWRPGEQFF

clone size: .
J gene: TRBJ2-1
V gene: TRBV7-2
D gene: .
CDR3 DNA: TGTGCCAGCAGCCCGAGCGGGTTCTCCTACAATGAGCAGTTCTTC
CDR3 protein: CASSPSGFSYNEQFF

clone size: few
J gene: TRBJ1-1
V gene: TRBV19
D gene: .
CDR3 DNA: TGTGCCAGTAGGAATGGGGGGGAAGCTTTCTTT
CDR3 protein: CASRNGGEAFF